The 4 T cell receptor beta chains listed next were all sequenced from one sample in a study of blood T cell repertoires in COVID-19. Measured with immunoSEQ multiplex PCR; TCRdb has only the in-frame clones, and not every one. The sample lists 150,000 to 200,000 clones; 84% were seen once. Sequencing used PBMCs or T cells enriched from blood (not recorded which). The receptors shown here come from a woman aged 25-40 years who had been exposed to COVID-19.

The chain recombines TRBV19 with TRBJ2-3, with 8 bases identical to TRBD2. Germline CDR1 is LNHDA and CDR2 is SQIVND (reference sequence). This CDR3 spans 15 amino acids. V dropped 6 bases and J dropped 0; count of bases not matched to a gene: 5. CDR3 sequence: CASSPAGDSTDTQYF. The CDR3 DNA reads as TGTGCCAGTAGCCCAGCGGGAGATAGCACAGATACGCAGTATTTT.

The J gene is TRBJ2-3, the V gene TRBV5-1; 8 positions match TRBD1. CDR3 length: 15 amino acids. CDR1 is SGHRS and CDR2 is YFSETQ in the germline V gene. J gave up 2 bases and V 3 bases, and 5 bases lay outside the gene matches. Here the CDR3 reads CASSWTGPSTDTQYF. CDR3 DNA sequence: TGCGCCAGCAGCTGGACAGGGCCTTCCACAGATACGCAGTATTTT.

Concerning this clone itself: One end of the junction is discordant with germline, which a read error may explain. The chain recombines TRBV19 with TRBJ1-1; the D is unclear. CDR1 is LNHDA and CDR2 is SQIVND in the germline V gene (reference sequence). This CDR3 has 15 residues. The CDR3 region has the DNA TGTGCCAGTAGTTTAGACCGGGTCAGGAGGACTGAAGCTTTCTTT. Protein product: CASSLDRVRRTEAFF. The whole variable domain, filled in from reference TRBV19 and TRBJ1-1, reads DGGITQSPKYLFRKEGQNVTLSCEQNLNHDAMYWYRQDPGQGLRLIYYSQIVNDFQKGDIAEGYSVSREKKESFPLTVTSAQKNPTAFYLCASSLDRVRRTEAFFGQGTRLTVV.

This clone was seen once. The chain joins TRBV9 to TRBJ1-2; D possibly corresponds to TRBD1 (6 bases). V was pared by 3 bases and J by 3 bases, with 15 bases between. Germline CDR1 SGDLS, CDR2 YYNGEE. The CDR3 covers 15 residues. This CDR3 is CASSAWDKSHYGYTF. The CDR3 nucleotides are TGTGCCAGCAGCGCCTGGGACAAAAGTCACTATGGCTACACCTTC.